This T cell receptor beta chain stems from a study of blood T cell repertoires in COVID-19. About the research overall: Samples came from the United States, Italy and Spain, spanning acute and convalescent COVID-19. PBMCs, B-cell-depleted T cells, or T cells provided the cDNA or gDNA that made up the material.

Per the authors' pipeline: Reference gene primer amplification yielded estimated nucleated cell counts. Assay used: immunoSEQ multiplex PCR; TCRdb lists only in-frame clones, some missing. D and trimming were read from the DNA, whereas the V and J calls and clone size are those reported in that table. The sample records approximately 45,000 clones, around 87% being singletons. The CDR3 loop spans 19 amino acids. Germline loops: CDR1 MNHNS, CDR2 SASEGT. Trimming removed 0 bases from V and 4 bases from J; junction bases left unmatched: 7. Material for sequencing was peripheral blood. V and J are TRBV6-1 and TRBJ2-3; TRBD2 matches 16 bases. The clonotype originates from a human donor in a cohort sampled during active COVID-19. In nucleotides, the CDR3 is TGTGCCAGCAGTGAAGCGACGGGACTAGCGGGAGGGATTGCAGATACGCAGTATTTT. The encoded protein is CASSEATGLAGGIADTQYF.